The 26 T cell receptor beta chains below come from one sample, sequenced in a study of shared clonotypes between healthy human individuals. Produced via immunoSEQ multiplex PCR; TCRdb's table is partial and in-frame only. The data hold roughly 1,100,000 clones, with under 80% observed a single time. Input material: memory CD4+ T cells sorted from blood. As to subset: CD45RA-negative fraction. All receptors derive from a man younger than 35 in good health.

The J gene is TRBJ2-2, the V gene TRBV2; maybe TRBD2 (6 bases). Germline V lookup: CDR1 SNHLY, CDR2 FYNNEI. Trimming pared 8 bases from V and 0 bases from J, leaving 10 bases between. The CDR3 consists of 14 residues. CDR3 sequence (DNA): TGTGCCAGCGAGGCGGGAACGAACACCGGGGAGCTGTTTTTT. It yields the protein CASEAGTNTGELFF.

This clone has only a few counts. The V and J genes are TRBV2 and TRBJ1-2; maybe TRBD1 (5 bases). Between the trimmed V and J ends, which lost 8 bases and 4 bases, there was a span of 11 bases. Germline V gene data show CDR1 as SNHLY and CDR2 as FYNNEI. There are 12 residues in the CDR3. CDR3 residues: CASWQGSYGYTF. The CDR3 bases are TGTGCCAGCTGGCAGGGATCCTATGGCTACACCTTC.

This clone was seen a handful of times. The rearrangement links TRBV11-2 to TRBJ1-1, with D perhaps TRBD1 (5 bases). Trimming took 2 bases from V and 5 from J, leaving 18 bases between them. Germline loops: CDR1 SGHAT, CDR2 FQNNGV. The CDR3 has 16 residues. CDR3 in DNA: TGTGCCAGCAGCTTAATTTTCTCCGGGGGGTCTACTGAAGCTTTCTTT. It specifies CASSLIFSGGSTEAFF.

V is TRBV27 and J is TRBJ2-7; 9 bases match TRBD1. From germline, CDR1 is MNHEY and CDR2 SMNVEV (reference sequence). J was trimmed by 3 bases and V by 6 bases; bases with no gene match: 12. The CDR3 consists of 16 residues. Here the CDR3 reads CASRWAGTGKIYEQYF. The CDR3 bases are TGTGCCAGCAGGTGGGCCGGGACAGGGAAAATCTACGAGCAGTACTTC.

For this clone: This CDR3 is also generated by other DNA sequences in the sample. The CDR3 DNA follows: TGTGCCAGCAGCTTAACTAGCGGGGGGGCATACGAGCAGTACTTC. Protein sequence: CASSLTSGGAYEQYF. The J gene is TRBJ2-7, the V gene TRBV7-2, with 13 bases aligning to TRBD2. This CDR3 has 15 amino acids. Germline-derived CDR1 and CDR2 are SGHTA and FQGNSA. V lost 2 bases, J lost 4 bases, and 2 bases stayed unmatched.

V usage is TRBV5-4 and J usage is TRBJ2-7; no reliable D call. The V end lost 4 bases, the J end lost 4 bases, and 18 bases lay between the germline ends. Germline CDR1 and CDR2: SGHNT and YYREEE (reference sequence). The CDR3 spans 15 residues. The CDR3 spells CASSPRNSKGYEQYF. Written as DNA, the CDR3 is TGTGCCAGCAGCCCTCGTAATTCTAAAGGGTACGAGCAGTACTTC.

The V call is TRBV5-1, the J call TRBJ2-3; 16 nucleotides match TRBD2. V lost 5 bases, J lost 3 bases, and 6 bases stayed unmatched. This CDR3 contains 17 residues. Germline V gene data show CDR1 as SGHRS and CDR2 as YFSETQ. As DNA, the CDR3 is TGCGCCAGCAGTCCGGGACTAGCGGGGGGGCGAACAGATACGCAGTATTTT. Its translation: CASSPGLAGGRTDTQYF. The variable domain in full, with the rest retrieved from reference TRBV5-1 and TRBJ2-3, is KAGVTQTPRYLIKTRGQQVTLSCSPISGHRSVSWYQQTPGQGLQFLFEYFSETQRNKGNFPGRFSGRQFSNSRSEMNVSTLELGDSALYLCASSPGLAGGRTDTQYFGPGTRLTVL.

This clone was counted only a few times. The gene calls are TRBV25-1 and TRBJ1-2; D ambiguous. The CDR3 covers 12 residues. The germline V and J ends were trimmed by 6 bases and 4 bases, with 9 bases remaining between them. Per the germline V gene, CDR1 is MGHDK and CDR2 is SYGVNS. This chain's CDR3 is CASRHQAYGYTF. As DNA, the CDR3 is TGTGCCAGCAGACACCAGGCCTATGGCTACACCTTC.

The DNA of the CDR3 is TGTGCCAGCAGTGATAATGAGTATCCGGGGACTGAAGCTTTCTTT. This gives the protein CASSDNEYPGTEAFF. The chain joins TRBV2 to TRBJ1-1; D call uncertain. Germline assignment: CDR1 SNHLY and CDR2 FYNNEI. The CDR3 spans 15 residues. V gave up 3 bases and J gave up 5 bases, with 16 bases separating them. Complete variable domain (other parts from reference TRBV2 and TRBJ1-1): EPEVTQTPSHQVTQMGQEVILRCVPISNHLYFYWYRQILGQKVEFLVSFYNNEISEKSEIFDDQFSVERPDGSNFTLKIRSTKLEDSAMYFCASSDNEYPGTEAFFGQGTRLTVV.

This clone was counted ten times or more. The chain has TRBV9 and TRBJ2-7, with 7 bases aligning to TRBD2. Trimming cost V 0 bases and J 6 bases; bases outside gene matches: 12. CDR1 is SGDLS and CDR2 is YYNGEE in the germline V gene. CDR3 length: 16 residues. In DNA form, the CDR3 reads TGTGCCAGCAGCGTAGATGACGGACTAGTTAAGGTCGAGCAGTACTTC. Translation gives CASSVDDGLVKVEQYF. Variable domain in full (rest from reference TRBV9 and TRBJ2-7): DSGVTQTPKHLITATGQRVTLRCSPRSGDLSVYWYQQSLDQGLQFLIQYYNGEERAKGNILERFSAQQFPDLHSELNLSSLELGDSALYFCASSVDDGLVKVEQYFGPGTRLTVT.

J is TRBJ2-7 and V is TRBV11-2; TRBD1 might be the D (5 bases). Germline CDR1 SGHAT, CDR2 FQNNGV. V was shortened by 6 bases and J by 7 bases, with 7 bases between the two germline ends. The CDR3 loop spans 10 amino acids. CDR3 in amino acids: CASSHREQYF. The CDR3 region has the DNA TGTGCCAGCAGTCACAGGGAGCAGTACTTC.

The CDR3 sequence is CASSPQAAGVNTQYF. CDR3 in DNA: TGTGCCAGCAGCCCTCAAGCGGCCGGGGTAAATACGCAGTATTTT. The chain recombines TRBV7-2 with TRBJ2-3; D might be TRBD2 (5 bases). Trimming pared 5 bases from V and 7 bases from J, leaving 19 bases between. The CDR3 loop spans 15 amino acids. Germline-derived CDR1 and CDR2 are SGHTA and FQGNSA.

V is TRBV7-9 and J is TRBJ2-7; 9 nucleotides align to TRBD1. Germline values: CDR1 SEHNR, CDR2 FQNEAQ (reference sequence). The J segment lost 5 bases and the V segment lost 1 base, leaving 9 bases of the junction unmatched. The CDR3 runs 16 residues. This chain's CDR3 is CASSLEPGTGRNEQYF. The DNA for the CDR3 is TGTGCCAGCAGCTTAGAGCCCGGGACAGGGAGGAACGAGCAGTACTTC. Full variable domain (rest looked up from reference TRBV7-9 and TRBJ2-7): DTGVSQNPRHKITKRGQNVTFRCDPISEHNRLYWYRQTLGQGPEFLTYFQNEAQLEKSRLLSDRFSAERPKGSFSTLEIQRTEQGDSAMYLCASSLEPGTGRNEQYFGPGTRLTVT.

J is TRBJ2-2 and V is TRBV7-2; D gene ambiguous. V was trimmed by 4 bases and J by 6 bases, leaving 18 bases between them. The CDR3 loop spans 16 amino acids. Per germline, CDR1 SGHTA and CDR2 FQGNSA. In DNA, the CDR3 is TGTGCCAGCAGCTCGAGTTCGGCTAGAACGGCCGGGGAGCTGTTTTTT. This sequence encodes CASSSSSARTAGELFF.

The chain links TRBV6-1 to TRBJ1-1, with D maybe TRBD1 (5 bases). Germline lookup yields CDR1 MNHNS and CDR2 SASEGT. Trimming took off 0 bases at V and 3 bases at J, with 14 bases between the two ends. This CDR3 is 16 amino acids long. CDR3 amino acids: CASSEALTGRDTEAFF. The DNA of the CDR3 is TGTGCCAGCAGTGAAGCATTAACAGGCAGGGACACTGAAGCTTTCTTT.

This clone occurred once. The rearrangement links TRBV10-3 to TRBJ2-7; TRBD2 matches at 8 bases. The CDR3 loop spans 14 amino acids. V was pared by 6 bases and J by 5 bases, with 9 bases of the junction left unmatched. Germline loops: CDR1 ENHRY, CDR2 SYGVKD. As DNA, the CDR3 is TGTGCCATCAGGGAGAGCGGGGGTAAAGACGAGCAGTACTTC. It codes for CAIRESGGKDEQYF.

The chain joins TRBV5-4 to TRBJ2-3; TRBD2 matches 7 bases. With 4 bases clipped from V and 1 base from J, the junction kept 9 bases outside the gene matches. Germline V gene sequence: CDR1 SGHNT, CDR2 YYREEE (reference sequence). The length of the CDR3 is 16 residues. CDR3 in DNA: TGTGCCAGCAGCCCAACTAGCGACCGGCGCACAGATACGCAGTATTTT. It encodes CASSPTSDRRTDTQYF.

The sample holds one count of this clone. The chain employs TRBV7-9 and TRBJ2-3; 7 nucleotides line up with TRBD1. With V trimmed by 5 bases and J by 2 bases, 7 bases remained unmatched. The CDR3 sequence is 15 residues long. Germline CDR1 is SEHNR and CDR2 is FQNEAQ (reference sequence). CDR3 nucleotide sequence: TGTGCCAGCAGCCCTATGGACAGGAACACAGATACGCAGTATTTT. This gives the protein CASSPMDRNTDTQYF.

This chain joins TRBV18 and TRBJ1-4, with TRBD1 identical over 8 bases. Trimming at V came to 3 bases and at J to 7 bases, leaving 7 bases not matched to a gene. The CDR3 sequence is 15 residues long. CDR1 and CDR2 (germline): KGHSH, LQKENI. The CDR3 DNA reads TGTGCCAGCTCACCGCAGGGGGCGGACGGTGAAAAACTGTTTTTT. This codes for CASSPQGADGEKLFF.

The V call is TRBV30, the J call TRBJ1-2; 7 bases agree with TRBD1. The V and J ends lost 3 bases and 1 base, in that order; junction bases with no gene match: 11. The germline V gene has CDR1 GTSNPN and CDR2 SVGIG (reference sequence). The CDR3 spans 16 residues. CDR3 DNA sequence: TGTGCCTGGAGGAATGCAGGGGGAACGATTAACTATGGCTACACCTTC. Translating it yields CAWRNAGGTINYGYTF.

As for this clone: Other nucleotide sequences in the sample specify the same CDR3. The chain links TRBV15 to TRBJ2-7, with 8 nucleotides matching TRBD1. This CDR3 has 14 residues. The V gene's germline CDR1 is LNHNV and CDR2 YYDKDF (reference sequence). The J segment lost 0 bases and the V segment lost 5 bases, leaving 3 bases of the junction unmatched. CDR3 loop: CATSRDRSSYEQYF. In DNA form, the CDR3 reads TGTGCCACCAGCCGGGACAGGAGCTCCTACGAGCAGTACTTC.

V gene TRBV28 combines with J gene TRBJ2-7, with D uncertain. Germline CDR1 is MDHEN and CDR2 is SYDVKM. The CDR3 is made up of 15 amino acids. V was cut by 5 bases and J by 2 bases, with 16 bases left in between. CDR3 bases: TGTGCCAGCAGTCCAGGCACAGCTATCACCTACGAGCAGTACTTC. Protein sequence: CASSPGTAITYEQYF. Supplemented by reference TRBV28 and TRBJ2-7, the full variable domain reads DVKVTQSSRYLVKRTGEKVFLECVQDMDHENMFWYRQDPGLGLRLIYFSYDVKMKEKGDIPEGYSVSREKKERFSLILESASTNQTSMYLCASSPGTAITYEQYFGPGTRLTVT.

This clone appeared a single time. This chain connects TRBV7-9 to TRBJ2-1; possibly TRBD1 for D (6 bases). Germline V gives CDR1 SEHNR, CDR2 FQNEAQ (reference sequence). The ends were cut back, 6 bases at V and 8 bases at J, with 17 bases in the middle. The CDR3 loop spans 14 amino acids. The CDR3 protein is CASRPAGVRYEQFF. CDR3 nucleotide sequence: TGTGCCAGCAGACCTGCAGGGGTCCGGTATGAGCAGTTCTTC.

The chain combines TRBV5-4 with TRBJ2-3; 8 bases are shared with TRBD1. CDR3 length equals 15 residues. V lost 0 bases, J lost 3 bases, and 3 bases stayed unmatched. Germline assignment: CDR1 SGHNT and CDR2 YYREEE (reference sequence). In DNA, the CDR3 is TGTGCCAGCAGCTTGGGGACAGGGCGAACAGATACGCAGTATTTT. Translating gives CASSLGTGRTDTQYF.

The rearrangement uses TRBV9 and TRBJ2-5, with 7 bases identical to TRBD1. Germline V gene sequence: CDR1 SGDLS, CDR2 YYNGEE. The CDR3 is 15 residues long. V lost 1 base, J lost 5 bases, and 8 bases stayed unmatched. The chain's CDR3 is CASSVFPGGEETQYF. The CDR3 nucleotides read TGTGCCAGCAGCGTATTCCCAGGGGGAGAGGAGACCCAGTACTTC.

J is TRBJ2-1 and V is TRBV28; TRBD1 might be the D (6 bases). This CDR3 spans 14 amino acids. The germline gives CDR1 MDHEN, CDR2 SYDVKM. V was pared by 4 bases and J by 4 bases, with 11 bases between. The CDR3 reads CASSSQGNYNEQFF. Written as DNA, the CDR3 is TGTGCCAGCAGTTCTCAGGGGAATTACAATGAGCAGTTCTTC.